This T cell receptor beta chain was found in a study of cytomegalovirus exposure and HLA in healthy donors. Study observations and caveats: Overall, roughly 160 TCR beta chains were annotated as cytomegalovirus-associated. Within an earlier analysis, most TCR beta V segments proved productive either about 90% or about 30% of the time. Under in vitro conditions, three CMV-associated chains were confirmed as specific for CMV antigens.

There are 17 residues in the CDR3. The germline V gene encodes CDR1 SGDLS and CDR2 YYNGEE. Trimming removed 6 bases at V and 3 bases at J, with 23 bases between. This clone appeared a few times. Its target is unknown. Amplification used 60 Vbeta primers and 13 Jbeta primers. Here immunoSEQ multiplex PCR was the method, and the copy in TCRdb shows in-frame clones only, minus some. In the table there are roughly 100,000 clones, over 12% of which are singletons. The specimen was PBMCs. The V call is TRBV9, the J call TRBJ2-3, with D perhaps matching TRBD2 (7 bases). This clonotype originated in a female donor in good health and CMV-seronegative. In nucleotides, the CDR3 is TGTGCCAGCAACGGTAACCGGGCGGGGGCCGGGACAGATACGCAGTATTTT. It specifies CASNGNRAGAGTDTQYF.